This is a list of T cell receptor beta chains from one sample in a study of blood T cell repertoires in COVID-19. The method was immunoSEQ multiplex PCR; TCRdb's version includes in-frame clones alone and lacks a portion of them. The table has roughly 100,000 clones, 65% to 90% seen once. The sample taken for sequencing was peripheral blood. Source of these receptors: a man aged 45 to 65 with acute or convalescent COVID-19. Both conserved end residues are part of each CDR3. The order of the fields is clone size, D gene, J gene, V gene, CDR3 protein, CDR3 DNA. A D gene is named only where the DNA matches it firmly. Where a row states a size, it is once, few, many or the class of an expanded clone; other rows omit it.

>-|-|TRBJ1-6|TRBV5-6
CASSSVTGYSPLHF
TGTGCCAGCAGCTCCGTTACGGGATACTCACCCCTCCACTTT
>-|TRBD1|TRBJ1-3|TRBV6-5
CASNLSGTAGNTIYF
TGTGCCAGCAACCTATCCGGGACAGCTGGAAACACCATATATTTT
>-|-|TRBJ2-3|TRBV19
CASWGDVGTDTQYF
TGTGCCAGTTGGGGGGACGTCGGCACAGATACGCAGTATTTT
>-|TRBD1|TRBJ1-2|TRBV11-2
CASSKITGGAYGYTF
TGTGCCAGCAGCAAAATTACAGGGGGGGCCTATGGCTACACCTTC
>-|-|TRBJ2-2|TRBV19
CASSTYTGELFF
TGTGCCAGTAGTACCTACACCGGGGAGCTGTTTTTT
>-|TRBD1|TRBJ2-7|TRBV9
CASSANGQGYEQYF
TGTGCCAGCAGCGCTAACGGACAGGGCTACGAGCAGTACTTC
>-|-|TRBJ1-5|TRBV6-5
CASKQEDQPQHF
TGTGCCAGCAAGCAGGAAGATCAGCCCCAGCATTTT
>-|-|TRBJ2-5|TRBV4-1
CASSQDPAGVKTQYF
TGCGCCAGCAGCCAAGATCCCGCAGGGGTGAAGACCCAGTACTTC
>-|-|TRBJ1-4|TRBV19
CASSFLAGNEKLFF
TGTGCCAGTAGTTTCCTTGCCGGTAATGAAAAACTGTTTTTT
>-|-|TRBJ2-5|TRBV7-3
CASSFGGKETQYF
TGTGCCAGCAGCTTCGGCGGGAAAGAGACCCAGTACTTC
>-|TRBD1|TRBJ2-5|TRBV5-4
CASSLTGTGMTTQYF
TGTGCCAGCAGCTTAACCGGGACAGGGATGACGACCCAGTACTTC
>-|-|TRBJ1-5|TRBV29-1
CSFRQSGSNQPQHF
TGCAGCTTCCGACAGTCAGGGAGCAATCAGCCCCAGCATTTT
>-|TRBD1|TRBJ1-6|TRBV11-2
CASSQRLGGGGSPLHF
TGTGCCAGCAGCCAACGCCTTGGAGGGGGCGGTTCACCCCTCCACTTT
>-|-|TRBJ2-1|TRBV4-2
CASSQDHGYYNEQFF
TGTGCCAGCAGCCAAGATCACGGGTACTACAATGAGCAGTTCTTC
>-|TRBD1|TRBJ2-5|TRBV5-4
CASSLTGEETQYF
TGTGCCAGCAGCCTGACAGGGGAAGAGACCCAGTACTTC
>-|-|TRBJ1-2|TRBV19
CASSISQGQDGYGYTF
TGTGCCAGTAGTATCTCGCAGGGACAAGACGGCTATGGCTACACCTTC
>few|TRBD1|TRBJ1-5|TRBV19
CASSPGTGERDGQPQHF
TGTGCCAGTAGCCCCGGGACAGGGGAGAGGGATGGTCAGCCCCAGCATTTT
>-|TRBD1|TRBJ1-4|TRBV5-1
CASSYTGGIRKTNEKLFF
TGCGCCAGCAGCTACACAGGGGGGATCCGAAAGACTAATGAAAAACTGTTTTTT
>-|-|TRBJ2-5|TRBV12-3/TRBV12-4
CASRRGGKETQYF
TGTGCCAGCAGGAGGGGGGGCAAAGAGACCCAGTACTTC
>-|-|TRBJ2-1|TRBV5-1
CASSLRLNEQFF
TGCGCCAGCAGCTTACGACTGAATGAGCAGTTCTTC